What follows are 26 T cell receptor beta chains derived from one specimen sequenced in a study of T cell repertoires in ileal Crohn's disease. Clones were read by immunoSEQ multiplex PCR, and TCRdb kept only the in-frame ones, dropping some. Altogether about 15,000 clones are present, around two thirds being singletons, with the ten largest covering 4.5% to 5.5%. Sequencing was carried out using ileal tissue. The receptor set was obtained from an adult with Crohn's disease.

The V and J genes are TRBV2 and TRBJ1-3; possible D gene TRBD1, 6 bases. Germline CDR1 and CDR2: SNHLY and FYNNEI. Trimming stripped 6 bases from V and 1 base from J, with 10 bases between. This CDR3 is 14 amino acids long. CDR3 protein: CASSTGQSGNTIYF. CDR3 DNA: TGTGCCAGCAGCACGGGACAATCTGGAAACACCATATATTTT.

The rearrangement uses TRBV18 and TRBJ2-5, with 7 nucleotides matching TRBD2. Germline values: CDR1 KGHSH, CDR2 LQKENI. Losses at the gene ends were 2 bases for V and 2 bases for J; bases not matched to a gene: 5. CDR3 size: 15 residues. The CDR3 bases are TGTGCCAGCTCACCAACCGGGGGGATTCAAGAGACCCAGTACTTC. Amino acid sequence: CASSPTGGIQETQYF.

A few counts support this clone. The V call is TRBV18, the J call TRBJ2-7, with 8 bases matching TRBD1. J gave up 3 bases and V 5 bases, and 6 bases lay outside the gene matches. Germline values: CDR1 KGHSH, CDR2 LQKENI. The CDR3 extends over 14 amino acids. The DNA of the CDR3 is TGTGCCAGCTCATTTACCGGACAGGGCTACGAGCAGTACTTC. Translating gives CASSFTGQGYEQYF.

This chain connects TRBV5-6 to TRBJ1-1, with 7 bases that match TRBD1. Germline V CDR1 and CDR2: SGHDT, YYEEEE. CDR3 length equals 15 residues. V shed 3 bases and J 0 bases; nucleotides not matched to a gene: 5. The CDR3 coding sequence is TGTGCCAGCAGCTCCGACAGGGCGGTGAACACTGAAGCTTTCTTT. Translated: CASSSDRAVNTEAFF.

The rearrangement joins TRBV2 to TRBJ1-5; D call uncertain. The CDR3 is made up of 13 amino acids. The ends were cut back, 4 bases at V and 3 bases at J, with 7 bases in the middle. Germline CDR1 reads SNHLY; CDR2 reads FYNNEI. CDR3 sequence (DNA): TGTGCCAGCAGTGGACAAGCCAATCAGCCCCAGCATTTT. Protein sequence: CASSGQANQPQHF.

V gene TRBV6-5 combines with J gene TRBJ2-2, with D maybe TRBD2 (5 bases). CDR1 is MNHEY, CDR2 SVGAGI, per germline. Trimming removed 0 bases from V and 6 bases from J, with 11 bases in between. This CDR3 is built from 15 residues. In DNA, the CDR3 is TGTGCCAGCAGTTACTCGGGGAGCATAGCCGGGGAGCTGTTTTTT. It translates to CASSYSGSIAGELFF.

The chain couples TRBV30 to TRBJ2-2, with 14 bases fitting TRBD2. Germline loops: CDR1 GTSNPN, CDR2 SVGIG (reference sequence). With 2 bases clipped from V and 7 bases from J, the junction kept 3 bases outside the gene matches. This CDR3 is built from 15 residues. The CDR3 reads CAWSSGLAGVGELFF. The CDR3 region has the DNA TGTGCCTGGAGTTCGGGACTAGCGGGAGTCGGGGAGCTGTTTTTT.

The sample holds a few counts of this clone. The chain has TRBV7-9 and TRBJ2-2; D may be TRBD1 (6 bases). V lost 3 bases and J 10 bases, leaving 12 bases between the germline ends. Germline CDR1 is SEHNR and CDR2 is FQNEAQ (reference sequence). The CDR3 spans 13 residues. The CDR3 here is CASSFSTGPELFF. In DNA, the CDR3 is TGTGCCAGCAGCTTTTCGACAGGACCGGAGCTGTTTTTT.

V usage is TRBV2 and J usage is TRBJ2-5; 11 bases fit TRBD2. CDR3 length equals 16 residues. V lost 4 bases to trimming and J lost 0 bases; unmatched junction nucleotides: 4. Germline CDR1 and CDR2: SNHLY and FYNNEI. DNA of the CDR3: TGTGCCAGCAGTGGACTAGCGGGGCTCTACCAAGAGACCCAGTACTTC. This sequence encodes CASSGLAGLYQETQYF.

In this sample, this clone turned up a few times. This sequence joins TRBV7-2 and TRBJ2-1; no clear D gene. This CDR3 has 15 residues. CDR1 is SGHTA and CDR2 is FQGNSA in the germline V gene. Trimming took off 5 bases at V and 0 bases at J, with 11 bases between the two ends. CDR3 region: CASSPRLGSYNEQFF. The CDR3 region has the DNA TGTGCCAGCAGCCCTAGACTGGGCTCCTACAATGAGCAGTTCTTC.

The chain employs TRBV19 and TRBJ1-1; a weak D match, TRBD1 (5 bases). Germline V gene lookup returns CDR1 LNHDA and CDR2 SQIVND (reference sequence). Trimming stripped 5 bases from V and 3 bases from J, with 10 bases between. There are 13 residues in the CDR3. The CDR3 reads CASSPRQYTEAFF. In DNA form, the CDR3 reads TGTGCCAGTAGTCCCCGACAGTACACTGAAGCTTTCTTT.

As regards this clone: The junction shows a germline mismatch at one end, possibly a read error. The gene calls are TRBV4-1 and TRBJ2-5; 9 bases match TRBD1. Germline V gene sequence: CDR1 MGHRA, CDR2 YSYEKL. This CDR3 region has 16 residues. This CDR3 reads CASSQTDTGGGETQYF. DNA for the CDR3: TGTGCCAGCAGCCAAACAGACACAGGGGGCGGAGAGACCCAGTACTTC.

This chain joins TRBV5-1 and TRBJ1-3; 8 bases are shared with TRBD1. Per germline, CDR1 SGHRS and CDR2 YFSETQ. With V trimmed by 4 bases and J by 8 bases, 8 bases remained unmatched. The CDR3 totals 14 residues. The CDR3 loop reads CASSLGQGLDTIYF. The CDR3 DNA reads as TGCGCCAGCAGCCTCGGACAGGGCTTAGACACCATATATTTT.

The chain couples TRBV7-2 to TRBJ1-1, with unresolved D. Trimming removed 4 bases from V and 2 bases from J, with 8 bases in between. CDR3 length: 13 amino acids. The germline V gene encodes CDR1 SGHTA and CDR2 FQGNSA. CDR3 residues: CASSSYRNTEAFF. Written as DNA, the CDR3 is TGTGCCAGCAGCTCATACAGAAACACTGAAGCTTTCTTT.

The rearrangement joins TRBV2 to TRBJ1-1; D is possibly TRBD1 (6 bases). This CDR3 is 15 amino acids long. V lost 3 bases to trimming and J lost 1 base, with 12 bases between them. CDR1 is SNHLY, CDR2 FYNNEI, per germline. The CDR3 protein is CASSDGQPSNTEAFF. CDR3 sequence (DNA): TGTGCCAGCAGTGACGGACAGCCTTCGAACACTGAAGCTTTCTTT. Full variable domain (missing parts from reference TRBV2 and TRBJ1-1): EPEVTQTPSHQVTQMGQEVILRCVPISNHLYFYWYRQILGQKVEFLVSFYNNEISEKSEIFDDQFSVERPDGSNFTLKIRSTKLEDSAMYFCASSDGQPSNTEAFFGQGTRLTVV.

V and J are TRBV5-1 and TRBJ1-2; D possibly corresponds to TRBD1 (6 bases). Trimming cost V 4 bases and J 4 bases, with 14 bases left between them. Germline V gene sequence: CDR1 SGHRS, CDR2 YFSETQ. The CDR3 length is 14 residues. CDR3 sequence: CASSDNLGGYGYTF. The CDR3 DNA reads as TGCGCCAGCAGCGATAATCTAGGGGGCTATGGCTACACCTTC.

The genes are TRBV9 and TRBJ2-7; D gene ambiguous. The CDR3 length is 14 residues. V was shortened by 2 bases and J by 2 bases, with 11 bases between the two germline ends. Per the germline V gene, CDR1 is SGDLS and CDR2 is YYNGEE. CDR3 protein: CASSVEIHPYEQYF. The CDR3 region has the DNA TGTGCCAGCAGCGTGGAGATCCACCCCTACGAGCAGTACTTC.

The chain links TRBV19 to TRBJ1-5; 8 bases align to TRBD1. The CDR3 runs to 17 residues. The V and J ends lost 5 bases and 5 bases, in that order; junction bases with no gene match: 14. CDR1 is LNHDA, CDR2 SQIVND, per germline (reference sequence). In nucleotides, the CDR3 is TGTGCCAGTAGTCCTATGTCGTCGGGACAGGTGTATCAGCCCCAGCATTTT. It is translated as CASSPMSSGQVYQPQHF. Looking up the rest from reference TRBV19 and TRBJ1-5 gives the full variable domain: DGGITQSPKYLFRKEGQNVTLSCEQNLNHDAMYWYRQDPGQGLRLIYYSQIVNDFQKGDIAEGYSVSREKKESFPLTVTSAQKNPTAFYLCASSPMSSGQVYQPQHFGDGTRLSIL.

This rearrangement joins TRBV5-1 to TRBJ2-7, with 8 bases fitting TRBD1. In germline, CDR1 is SGHRS, CDR2 YFSETQ. There are 14 residues in the CDR3. After removal of 2 bases from V and 3 bases from J, the junction contained 4 bases not matched to a gene. CDR3 loop: CASSLGTGYYEQYF. In nucleotides, the CDR3 is TGCGCCAGCAGCTTAGGGACAGGATACTACGAGCAGTACTTC. Full variable domain (missing parts from reference TRBV5-1 and TRBJ2-7): KAGVTQTPRYLIKTRGQQVTLSCSPISGHRSVSWYQQTPGQGLQFLFEYFSETQRNKGNFPGRFSGRQFSNSRSEMNVSTLELGDSALYLCASSLGTGYYEQYFGPGTRLTVT.

This chain joins TRBV4-2 and TRBJ2-2; D is perhaps TRBD1 (6 bases). CDR1 is LGHNA and CDR2 is YNFKEQ in the germline V gene. V was pared by 1 base and J by 0 bases, with 6 bases between. The CDR3 has 15 residues. The DNA of the CDR3 is TGTGCCAGCAGCCAAGGGGACACGAACACCGGGGAGCTGTTTTTT. The encoded protein is CASSQGDTNTGELFF.

In nucleotides, the CDR3 is TGCGCCAGCAGCTCCGCCGGGACAGGAGGAGGCTACACCTTC. It specifies CASSSAGTGGGYTF. The chain links TRBV5-1 to TRBJ1-2, with TRBD1 identical over 8 bases. This CDR3 is built from 14 residues. Germline CDR1 SGHRS, CDR2 YFSETQ. V gave up 3 bases and J gave up 8 bases; unmatched junction bases: 9.

This rearrangement joins TRBV29-1 to TRBJ1-2; D not resolved. The CDR3 sequence is 10 residues long. Trimming shortened V by 4 bases and J by 3 bases, and 3 bases separated the two germline ends. Germline CDR1 reads SQVTM; CDR2 reads ANQGSEA. Here the CDR3 reads CSVGHYGYTF. Written as DNA, the CDR3 is TGCAGCGTTGGGCACTATGGCTACACCTTC. The full variable domain, with the rest looked up from reference TRBV29-1 and TRBJ1-2, is SAVISQKPSRDICQRGTSLTIQCQVDSQVTMMFWYRQQPGQSLTLIATANQGSEATYESGFVIDKFPISRPNLTFSTLTVSNMSPEDSSIYLCSVGHYGYTFGSGTRLTVV.

This clone has only a few counts. The chain employs TRBV2 and TRBJ2-5; the D gene is possibly TRBD2 (5 bases). Germline CDR1 reads SNHLY; CDR2 reads FYNNEI. This CDR3 has 16 residues. V was pared by 8 bases and J by 0 bases, with 19 bases between. The DNA of the CDR3 is TGTGCCAGCGAGGCGGCTAGCAGACGGTACCAAGAGACCCAGTACTTC. The encoded protein is CASEAASRRYQETQYF. The full variable domain, rest sourced from reference TRBV2 and TRBJ2-5, is EPEVTQTPSHQVTQMGQEVILRCVPISNHLYFYWYRQILGQKVEFLVSFYNNEISEKSEIFDDQFSVERPDGSNFTLKIRSTKLEDSAMYFCASEAASRRYQETQYFGPGTRLLVL.

The chain combines TRBV5-6 with TRBJ1-6; 8 nucleotides match TRBD1. The CDR3 has 16 amino acids. Germline assignment: CDR1 SGHDT and CDR2 YYEEEE. Trimming removed 4 bases from V and 5 bases from J; junction bases left unmatched: 8. In DNA form, the CDR3 reads TGTGCCAGCAGCCCCGACAGGGGTTCCAATAATTCACCCCTCCACTTT. Translating gives CASSPDRGSNNSPLHF.

This clone occurred a few times. This same CDR3 is encoded by further DNA sequences in the sample. The chain couples TRBV29-1 to TRBJ1-5; D is perhaps TRBD1 (5 bases). Deletions cut 4 bases from V and 0 bases from J, with 7 bases between. CDR1 is SQVTM, CDR2 ANQGSEA, per germline. The CDR3 is 13 residues long. The CDR3 DNA sequence: TGCAGCGTTGGACAGTTTAGCAATCAGCCCCAGCATTTT. Its protein product is CSVGQFSNQPQHF.

The chain recombines TRBV6-1 with TRBJ2-7, with TRBD1 matching over 7 bases. From germline, CDR1 is MNHNS and CDR2 SASEGT. CDR3 size: 15 residues. Trimming cost V 3 bases and J 8 bases; bases outside gene matches: 13. In nucleotides, the CDR3 is TGTGCCAGCAGTGACAGACAGGGAAAGTCCTTAAAGCAGTACTTC. Amino acid sequence: CASSDRQGKSLKQYF.